This TCR beta chain was observed in a study of patients and donors after allogeneic stem cell transplantation. One entry per CDR3 protein results from TCRdb running MiXCR on the RT-PCR reads. The table lists approximately 410,000 distinct CDR3 sequences, 15% to 20% of them singletons. V lost 8 bases and J lost 3; bases outside the gene matches: 10. Germline loops: CDR1 LGHNA, CDR2 YSLEER. CDR3 length: 15 residues. The chain links TRBV4-3 to TRBJ2-3; the match to TRBD1 covers 8 bases. Source material: blood, either unsorted or a sorted T cell fraction (not recorded which). This clonotype originated in a human donor who was either an allogeneic HSCT recipient or a stem cell or donor lymphocyte infusion donor (not recorded which). It is not recorded whose cells these are; they may come from a transplant donor. As DNA, the CDR3 is TGCGCCAGCGCCCCCGGGACAGGTTGGACAGATACGCAGTATTTT. Translated: CASAPGTGWTDTQYF.